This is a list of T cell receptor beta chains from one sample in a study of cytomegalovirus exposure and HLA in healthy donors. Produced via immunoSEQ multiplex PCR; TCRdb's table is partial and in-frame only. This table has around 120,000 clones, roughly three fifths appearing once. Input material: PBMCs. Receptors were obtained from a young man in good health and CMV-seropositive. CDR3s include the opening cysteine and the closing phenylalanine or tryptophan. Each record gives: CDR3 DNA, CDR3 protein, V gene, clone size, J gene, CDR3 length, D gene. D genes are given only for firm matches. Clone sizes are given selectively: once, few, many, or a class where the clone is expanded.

DNA: TGTGCCAGCAGCCGTACGGGGAATGAGCAGTTCTTC
CDR3: CASSRTGNEQFF
V: TRBV11-3
size: NA
J: TRBJ2-1
length: 12
D: NA

DNA: TGCGCCAGCAGCCAAGAGATTCTGCGGGGGGGCGAAGATGAGCAGTTCTTC
CDR3: CASSQEILRGGEDEQFF
V: TRBV4-1
size: few
J: TRBJ2-1
length: 17
D: TRBD2

DNA: TGCGCCAGCAGCCTAGGCGGCAGGGGGGTCGACGAGCAGTACTTC
CDR3: CASSLGGRGVDEQYF
V: TRBV5-1
size: NA
J: TRBJ2-7
length: 15
D: NA

DNA: TGCGCCAGCACGATGGGACTAGCGGACAATGAGCAGTTCTTC
CDR3: CASTMGLADNEQFF
V: TRBV4-1
size: once
J: TRBJ2-1
length: 14
D: TRBD2

DNA: TGCGCCAGCAGCTTAATCGCCGGGAACACTGAAGCTTTCTTT
CDR3: CASSLIAGNTEAFF
V: TRBV5-1
size: NA
J: TRBJ1-1
length: 14
D: NA

DNA: TGTGCCACCAGCCGCGGCTCTGGAAACACCATATATTTT
CDR3: CATSRGSGNTIYF
V: TRBV15
size: NA
J: TRBJ1-3
length: 13
D: NA

DNA: TGTGCCAGCAGCTTAGCCGGACAGGTTGAAGCTTTCTTT
CDR3: CASSLAGQVEAFF
V: TRBV7-9
size: few
J: TRBJ1-1
length: 13
D: TRBD1

DNA: TGCGCCAGCAGCCAGCCCCCACTAGCGGGGAGGAATGAGCAGTTCTTC
CDR3: CASSQPPLAGRNEQFF
V: TRBV4-1
size: NA
J: TRBJ2-1
length: 16
D: TRBD2

DNA: TGTGCCAGCAGTCCTGACAGAGATACGCAGTATTTT
CDR3: CASSPDRDTQYF
V: TRBV6-6
size: NA
J: TRBJ2-3
length: 12
D: NA

DNA: TGCGCCAGCAGTGCCCTCCGCGGTAGCGGAGAACAAGAGACCCAGTACTTC
CDR3: CASSALRGSGEQETQYF
V: TRBV10-1
size: NA
J: TRBJ2-5
length: 17
D: NA

DNA: TGTGCCAGCAGCTCCGCTTACGAGCAGTACTTC
CDR3: CASSSAYEQYF
V: TRBV7-9
size: few
J: TRBJ2-7
length: 11
D: NA

DNA: TGTGCCAGCAGCGTTCGATTAGCGGGAGGGTATTTT
CDR3: CASSVRLAGGYF
V: TRBV9
size: few
J: TRBJ2-3
length: 12
D: TRBD2

DNA: TGCGCCAGCAGCCGACTACCGTTGGTGACTAGCGGGGGTGGGCCCCAGCCCCAGCATTTT
CDR3: CASSRLPLVTSGGGPQPQHF
V: TRBV4-1
size: NA
J: TRBJ1-5
length: 20
D: NA

DNA: TGTGCCAGTAGGACAGGGATGGCAGATACGCAGTATTTT
CDR3: CASRTGMADTQYF
V: TRBV19
size: once
J: TRBJ2-3
length: 13
D: TRBD1

DNA: TGTGCCAGCAGCTTGGTAAGGGGGCGTGGAACCACTGAAGCTTTCTTT
CDR3: CASSLVRGRGTTEAFF
V: TRBV5-6
size: NA
J: TRBJ1-1
length: 16
D: TRBD1

DNA: TGCGCCAGCAGCCAAGTAGGGCAGGGCGAGAACTATGGCTACACCTTC
CDR3: CASSQVGQGENYGYTF
V: TRBV4-1
size: NA
J: TRBJ1-2
length: 16
D: NA

DNA: TGTGCCAGCAGAGTGACGGGGGGCTTCGGTGGCTACACCTTC
CDR3: CASRVTGGFGGYTF
V: TRBV28
size: NA
J: TRBJ1-2
length: 14
D: NA

DNA: TGTGCCAGCAGCGTAGGTGCGGAAGAGACCCAGTACTTC
CDR3: CASSVGAEETQYF
V: TRBV9
size: NA
J: TRBJ2-5
length: 13
D: NA

DNA: TGTGCCAGCAGCTTTTTGACACGGAAAGAGACCCAGTACTTC
CDR3: CASSFLTRKETQYF
V: TRBV11-3
size: few
J: TRBJ2-5
length: 14
D: NA

DNA: TGTTCCAGCAGCTTACTTGACGGGGGGGCCTTTGAGCAGTTCTTC
CDR3: CSSSLLDGGAFEQFF
V: TRBV7-9
size: once
J: TRBJ2-1
length: 15
D: TRBD2

DNA: TGTGCCAGCAGTGAAGAGACAGGGAGCAATCAGCCCCAGCATTTT
CDR3: CASSEETGSNQPQHF
V: TRBV6-1
size: NA
J: TRBJ1-5
length: 15
D: TRBD1

DNA: TGTGCCAGCAGCTTCTCTAGTGTCTCCTACAATGAGCAGTTCTTC
CDR3: CASSFSSVSYNEQFF
V: TRBV5-8
size: NA
J: TRBJ2-1
length: 15
D: NA

DNA: TGCGCCAGCAGCCCCCCAGAGGGGGTGATCTATGGCTACACCTTC
CDR3: CASSPPEGVIYGYTF
V: TRBV5-1
size: NA
J: TRBJ1-2
length: 15
D: NA

DNA: TGTGCCAGCAGTTTAACAAACAGCTACTACGAGCAGTACTTC
CDR3: CASSLTNSYYEQYF
V: TRBV27
size: NA
J: TRBJ2-7
length: 14
D: NA

DNA: TGTGCCAGCAGTAGGGCCAACGTCCTGACTTTC
CDR3: CASSRANVLTF
V: TRBV21-1
size: NA
J: TRBJ2-6
length: 11
D: NA